A single sample gave rise to the 26 T cell receptor beta chains below, sequenced in a study of T cells after yellow fever vaccination. Via MiXCR, TCRdb re-called the 5' RACE reads, giving one row per CDR3 protein. The sample has 500,000 to 650,000 distinct CDR3 sequences, roughly 12% seen once. This material consisted of PBMCs, taken on the day of the yellow fever booster vaccination. All receptors derive from a man aged 25-45 years who received the YFV17D yellow fever vaccine.

Note on this clonotype: Just one base apart from a much larger clone, this may be a read error. In DNA, the CDR3 is TGCAGTCTCTTAGCTGGAGTTGGCACAGATACGCAGTATTTT. This encodes CSLLAGVGTDTQYF. The genes are TRBV20-1 and TRBJ2-3; D not resolved. The germline V gene encodes CDR1 DFQATT and CDR2 SNEGSKA (reference sequence). V gave up 8 bases and J gave up 1 base, with 16 bases separating them. This CDR3 is built from 14 residues.

Of note for this clonotype: The junction shows a germline mismatch at one end, possibly a read error. The chain recombines TRBV7-9 with TRBJ2-2, with D perhaps TRBD1 (6 bases). CDR3 length: 16 amino acids. Germline V gives CDR1 SEHNR, CDR2 FQNEAQ (reference sequence). CDR3 loop: CASSFRRVGDTWELFF. CDR3 DNA sequence: TGTGCCAGCAGCTTCAGACGAGTCGGGGACACCTGGGAGCTGTTTTTT.

This clonotype was counted ten times or more. The chain links TRBV12-3 or TRBV12-4 to TRBJ2-4; possibly TRBD1 or TRBD2 for D (5 bases each). There are 15 residues in the CDR3. V gave up 3 bases and J gave up 7 bases, with 16 bases separating them. The CDR3 DNA sequence: TGTGCCAGCAGTTTTTCCCCCGGGACGGGGAACATTCAGTACTTC. This translates into CASSFSPGTGNIQYF.

This clonotype came up a few times. J is TRBJ2-7 and V is TRBV6-6; D is undetermined. The CDR3 has 11 amino acids. The V and J ends lost 5 bases and 3 bases respectively, with 5 bases between them. CDR1 MNHNY and CDR2 SVGAGI come from the germline V gene (reference sequence). DNA of the CDR3: TGTGCCAGCAGTACCATCTACGAGCAGTACTTC. It specifies CASSTIYEQYF.

The gene calls are TRBV2 and TRBJ1-6; maybe TRBD1 (6 bases). The CDR3 sequence is 13 residues long. Germline loops: CDR1 SNHLY, CDR2 FYNNEI. With 8 bases removed from V and 9 bases from J, the gap between germline ends came to 14 bases. The chain's CDR3 is CASLRQAGSPLHF. The CDR3 coding sequence is TGTGCCAGCCTGAGACAGGCGGGTTCACCCCTCCACTTT.

This clonotype was seen more than once but under ten times. The CDR3 DNA sequence: TGTGCCAGCAGTTACAGAAGCAATCAGCCCCAGCATTTT. It encodes CASSYRSNQPQHF. The rearrangement uses TRBV6-2 or TRBV6-3 and TRBJ1-5; D is undetermined. The CDR3 has 13 amino acids. V dropped 2 bases and J dropped 1 base, with 3 bases sitting between them. Germline V gene sequence: CDR1 MNHEY, CDR2 SVGEGT.

This chain links TRBV20-1 with TRBJ2-3, with 14 bases that match TRBD2. The CDR3 is 16 residues long. The V gene end was trimmed by 3 bases and the J gene end by 2 bases; junction bases not matched to a gene: 4. Per the germline V gene, CDR1 is DFQATT and CDR2 is SNEGSKA (reference sequence). The CDR3 loop reads CSARGLAGVNTDTQYF. In nucleotides, the CDR3 is TGCAGTGCTAGGGGACTAGCGGGAGTTAACACAGATACGCAGTATTTT.

In this sample, this clonotype turned up many times. The V gene is TRBV29-1, the J gene TRBJ2-1; the match to TRBD2 covers 8 bases. Germline CDR1 and CDR2: SQVTM and ANQGSEA. The CDR3 has 15 amino acids. The V segment lost 6 bases and the J segment 0 bases; nucleotides outside the gene matches: 7. The CDR3 sequence is CSVWGSGISYNEQFF. Here the CDR3 DNA reads TGCAGCGTCTGGGGTAGCGGGATCTCCTACAATGAGCAGTTCTTC.

The chain links TRBV7-2 to TRBJ1-3, with D maybe TRBD1 (6 bases). The CDR3 has 16 amino acids. Germline loops: CDR1 SGHTA, CDR2 FQGNSA. V gave up 3 bases and J gave up 2 bases, with 14 bases separating them. The DNA of the CDR3 is TGTGCCAGCAGCTTGCAGACAGGAGCTCCTGGAAACACCATATATTTT. It is translated as CASSLQTGAPGNTIYF.

The chain carries TRBV24-1 and TRBJ2-5; D remains ambiguous. Trimming took 5 bases from V and 1 from J, leaving 10 bases between them. The CDR3 is made up of 14 amino acids. Germline values: CDR1 KGHDR, CDR2 SFDVKD. The CDR3 DNA follows: TGTGCCACCAGTGTGGAAGGGCTCCAAGAGACCCAGTACTTC. It is translated as CATSVEGLQETQYF.

This clonotype was observed once. The chain joins TRBV19 to TRBJ2-3, with TRBD2 identical over 8 bases. J was trimmed by 2 bases and V by 0 bases; bases with no gene match: 7. CDR1 is LNHDA and CDR2 is SQIVND in the germline V gene (reference sequence). The CDR3 has 17 amino acids. The CDR3 region has the DNA TGTGCCAGTAGTATAGATTTTACTAGCGGCCACACAGATACGCAGTATTTT. This sequence encodes CASSIDFTSGHTDTQYF.

This clonotype was counted at least ten times. The CDR3 protein is CASSFNRVGAETQYF. The CDR3, as DNA: TGCGCCAGCAGCTTTAACAGGGTTGGGGCGGAGACCCAGTACTTC. The chain is built from TRBV5-1 and TRBJ2-5, with D tentatively TRBD1 (6 bases). Per the germline V gene, CDR1 is SGHRS and CDR2 is YFSETQ. Between the trimmed V and J ends, which lost 2 bases and 5 bases, there was a span of 16 bases. The CDR3 loop spans 15 amino acids. Based on the CDR3 plus reference TRBV5-1 and TRBJ2-5, the full variable domain is KAGVTQTPRYLIKTRGQQVTLSCSPISGHRSVSWYQQTPGQGLQFLFEYFSETQRNKGNFPGRFSGRQFSNSRSEMNVSTLELGDSALYLCASSFNRVGAETQYFGPGTRLLVL.

This clonotype was counted only a few times. The chain recombines TRBV7-9 with TRBJ2-5, with 10 bases matching TRBD2. The germline V gene encodes CDR1 SEHNR and CDR2 FQNEAQ (reference sequence). The CDR3 has 15 amino acids. J lost 3 bases, V lost 1 base, and 2 bases had no gene match. CDR3 loop: CASSLVLAGEETQYF. DNA of the CDR3: TGTGCCAGCAGCTTAGTTCTAGCGGGAGAAGAGACCCAGTACTTC.

This clonotype was detected only a few times. The chain couples TRBV6-5 to TRBJ2-5, with D maybe TRBD1 (6 bases). This CDR3 spans 15 amino acids. The V end lost 2 bases, the J end lost 0 bases, and 10 bases lay between the germline ends. The germline V gene has CDR1 MNHEY and CDR2 SVGAGI. The CDR3 here is CASSYLGHDQETQYF. CDR3 bases: TGTGCCAGCAGTTACCTGGGACACGACCAAGAGACCCAGTACTTC.

This clonotype was observed a handful of times. V is TRBV27 and J is TRBJ2-3; D uncertain. The V and J ends lost 6 bases and 2 bases respectively, with 18 bases between them. The CDR3 consists of 16 residues. CDR1 is MNHEY, CDR2 SMNVEV, per germline (reference sequence). In DNA form, the CDR3 reads TGTGCCAGCAGAACACGATATAGTTCCGCCACAGATACGCAGTATTTT. This encodes CASRTRYSSATDTQYF.

The genes are TRBV4-3 and TRBJ1-2; maybe TRBD1 (5 bases). The V and J ends lost 0 bases and 1 base respectively, with 9 bases between them. The CDR3 totals 15 residues. The germline CDR1 and CDR2 sequences are LGHNA and YSLEER. The CDR3 DNA follows: TGCGCCAGCAGCCAAGATGTGGGGCGTAACTATGGCTACACCTTC. This translates into CASSQDVGRNYGYTF.

The chain has TRBV18 and TRBJ1-1, with D unresolved. V lost 2 bases and J lost 4, with 8 bases in between. This CDR3 is built from 13 residues. Germline CDR1 KGHSH, CDR2 LQKENI. The CDR3 is CASSPTRSTEAFF. The CDR3 nucleotides read TGTGCCAGCTCACCAACAAGGTCCACTGAAGCTTTCTTT.

J is TRBJ2-7 and V is TRBV7-9; 7 bases fit TRBD2. This CDR3 region has 15 residues. V lost 5 bases to trimming and J lost 0 bases; unmatched junction nucleotides: 7. Germline-derived CDR1 and CDR2 are SEHNR and FQNEAQ (reference sequence). CDR3 nucleotides: TGTGCCAGCAGCGCCGCGGGCGGGAGCTCCTACGAGCAGTACTTC. Encoded protein: CASSAAGGSSYEQYF.

This clonotype has a handful of counts. The CDR3 loop reads CSVGRGTGEGKLFF. In DNA form, the CDR3 reads TGCAGCGTTGGCCGGGGGACAGGGGAAGGAAAACTGTTTTTT. The gene calls are TRBV29-1 and TRBJ1-4, with 10 positions matching TRBD1. Germline V gives CDR1 SQVTM, CDR2 ANQGSEA. The CDR3 has 14 residues. The trim removed 4 bases at V and 10 bases at J, leaving 9 bases unmatched.

The V call is TRBV6-1, the J call TRBJ1-5; D call uncertain. CDR3 length: 14 amino acids. The V end lost 6 bases, the J end lost 7 bases, and 16 bases lay between the germline ends. Per germline, CDR1 MNHNS and CDR2 SASEGT. As DNA, the CDR3 is TGTGCCAGCAGACACCGGGATCTTATCCAGCCCCAGCATTTT. The encoded protein is CASRHRDLIQPQHF.

This clonotype appeared many times. The rearrangement links TRBV7-2 to TRBJ2-3, with D unresolved. This CDR3 comprises 16 residues. CDR1 SGHTA and CDR2 FQGNSA come from the germline V gene. The V gene lost 6 bases and the J gene lost 2 bases, with 18 bases spanning the gap. In DNA, the CDR3 is TGTGCCAGCAGATGGCGATGGGTTATGGACACAGATACGCAGTATTTT. It translates to CASRWRWVMDTDTQYF. The whole variable domain, remainder taken from reference TRBV7-2 and TRBJ2-3, is GAGVSQSPSNKVTEKGKDVELRCDPISGHTALYWYRQSLGQGLEFLIYFQGNSAPDKSGLPSDRFSAERTGGSVSTLTIQRTQQEDSAVYLCASRWRWVMDTDTQYFGPGTRLTVL.

This clonotype was seen more than once but under ten times. The chain employs TRBV10-3 and TRBJ2-3, with 9 bases lining up with TRBD1. CDR1 is ENHRY and CDR2 is SYGVKD in the germline V gene. This CDR3 region has 16 residues. Unmatched junction bases numbered 9, after V lost 3 bases and J lost 5 bases. The CDR3 loop reads CAISDLDRGRGDTQYF. The CDR3 nucleotides read TGTGCCATCAGTGACTTGGACAGGGGAAGGGGAGATACGCAGTATTTT.

The CDR3 sequence is CASSNYGTSEAGELFF. The CDR3 region has the DNA TGCGCCAGCAGTAATTATGGGACTAGCGAGGCCGGGGAGCTGTTTTTT. The gene calls are TRBV5-1 and TRBJ2-2; TRBD2 aligns across 10 bases. V shed 5 bases, J shed 6 bases, and the junction held 10 bases outside the gene matches. The CDR3 sequence is 16 residues long. Germline loops: CDR1 SGHRS, CDR2 YFSETQ. The complete variable domain, with remaining parts taken from reference TRBV5-1 and TRBJ2-2, reads KAGVTQTPRYLIKTRGQQVTLSCSPISGHRSVSWYQQTPGQGLQFLFEYFSETQRNKGNFPGRFSGRQFSNSRSEMNVSTLELGDSALYLCASSNYGTSEAGELFFGEGSRLTVL.

This clonotype was counted between two and nine times. This chain uses TRBV30 with TRBJ1-2; 7 bases are shared with TRBD1. The CDR3 sequence is 19 residues long. The V segment lost 3 bases and the J segment 2 bases; nucleotides outside the gene matches: 21. From germline, CDR1 is GTSNPN and CDR2 SVGIG (reference sequence). The CDR3 nucleotides read TGTGCCTGGAGCTACCTACGTGGGACAGCGGAAGAACAGAACTATGGCTACACCTTC. Encoded protein: CAWSYLRGTAEEQNYGYTF.

A few counts support this clonotype. The chain has TRBV7-9 and TRBJ2-7; 10 bases align to TRBD1. Germline assignment: CDR1 SEHNR and CDR2 FQNEAQ (reference sequence). The CDR3 runs 15 residues. Unmatched junction bases numbered 6, after V lost 5 bases and J lost 2 bases. For the CDR3, the DNA is TGTGCCAGCAGCAATTGGGACAGGGGCACCTACGAGCAGTACTTC. Residues: CASSNWDRGTYEQYF.

This clonotype was picked up a small number of times. The chain is built from TRBV7-2 and TRBJ2-2; no definite D call. Germline V CDR1 and CDR2: SGHTA, FQGNSA. The CDR3 has 13 residues. V dropped 7 bases and J dropped 6 bases, with 12 bases sitting between them. CDR3 coding DNA: TGTGCCAGCAACCGGGTGGTGGCCGGGGAGCTGTTTTTT. Its translation: CASNRVVAGELFF.